This entry lists 19 T cell receptor beta chains sequenced from one sample in a study of T cells in Graves' hyperthyroidism and ophthalmopathy (dated by TCRdb to the late 2010s). Receptors were amplified or captured by multiplex PCR. The data were produced on an Illumina HiSeq 2000. Amplification of TCR beta CDR3 regions was carried out from RNA transcripts. The first round of RT-PCR for the TCR CDR3 was performed with the HTBI primer set and the Qiagen OneStep RT-PCR kit. The public reads were run again by TCRdb, first through fastp at Q25 and then through MiXCR, and only productive beta chains were kept. Every entry covers one CDR3 protein and lists the most common genes and DNA from its rows. The sample table records about 640,000 distinct CDR3 sequences; about 45% of these occur just once. Roughly 6.5% of the sample is held by the ten biggest clonotypes. The sequenced sample consisted of peripheral blood or thyroid tissue (not recorded which). These TCRs come from an adult man with Graves' disease, either hyperthyroidism or ophthalmopathy (not recorded which).

For this clonotype: A much larger clone lies a single base off, so this may be a read error. The chain employs TRBV12-3 or TRBV12-4 and TRBJ1-2; TRBD1 might be the D (6 bases). The CDR3 sequence is 14 residues long. CDR3: CATSLGGFGYGYTF. CDR3 nucleotides: TGTGCCACCAGTCTAGGGGGTTTTGGCTATGGCTACACCTTC.

This clonotype was recorded at least ten times. The chain combines TRBV12-3 or TRBV12-4 with TRBJ2-7; 9 nucleotides align to TRBD1. This CDR3 is 15 amino acids long. Trimming removed 6 bases from V and 3 bases from J; junction bases left unmatched: 9. The CDR3 spells CASSPTGTGIYEQYF. The CDR3 DNA reads as TGTGCCAGCAGCCCCACCGGGACAGGGATCTACGAGCAGTACTTC.

This chain joins TRBV20-1 and TRBJ1-5; D gene uncertain. Germline values: CDR1 DFQATT, CDR2 SNEGSKA (reference sequence). Deletions cut 4 bases from V and 7 bases from J, with 17 bases between. This CDR3 region has 14 residues. The CDR3 here is CSATGGRYEQPQHF. CDR3 coding DNA: TGCAGTGCTACCGGAGGACGGTATGAGCAGCCCCAGCATTTT.

This chain links TRBV2 with TRBJ2-2; D is perhaps TRBD1 (7 bases). CDR1 and CDR2 (germline): SNHLY, FYNNEI. V lost 11 bases, J lost 6 bases, and 16 bases lay in between. This CDR3 is built from 13 residues. The CDR3 DNA follows: TGTGCCGGCGACAGGGAGGAGTCCGGGGAGCTGTTTTTT. Its protein product is CAGDREESGELFF.

V usage is TRBV12-3 or TRBV12-4 and J usage is TRBJ2-7; 10 bases agree with TRBD2. The CDR3 runs to 15 residues. After removal of 7 bases from V and 3 bases from J, the junction contained 9 bases not matched to a gene. CDR3 loop: CASNPVAGGDYEQYF. The CDR3 coding sequence is TGTGCCAGCAACCCCGTAGCGGGAGGAGACTACGAGCAGTACTTC.

The V call is TRBV7-6, the J call TRBJ1-2; TRBD1 matches 7 bases. The CDR3 loop spans 16 amino acids. Germline lookup yields CDR1 SGHVS and CDR2 FNYEAQ. The ends lost 5 bases at V and 6 bases at J; junction bases unmatched: 15. The CDR3: CASSVDLPTGRDGYTF. Here the CDR3 DNA reads TGTGCCAGCAGCGTTGACCTTCCGACAGGGAGGGATGGCTACACCTTC.

This clonotype was detected many times. The V gene is TRBV7-6, the J gene TRBJ1-4; D is ambiguous. From germline, CDR1 is SGHVS and CDR2 FNYEAQ. Trimming removed 4 bases from V and 7 bases from J, with 10 bases in between. The CDR3 spans 13 residues. The CDR3 DNA follows: TGTGCCAGCAGCTGGACGGTGTCTGAAAAACTGTTTTTT. Residues: CASSWTVSEKLFF.

This clonotype was seen repeatedly, ten times or more. The genes are TRBV24-1 and TRBJ1-5; 9 nucleotides line up with TRBD1. This CDR3 comprises 16 residues. Per germline, CDR1 KGHDR and CDR2 SFDVKD. V lost 5 bases, J lost 3 bases, and 7 bases stayed unmatched. CDR3 sequence (DNA): TGTGCCACCAGTGGTCCCGGGACAGGGCCCAATCAGCCCCAGCATTTT. This sequence encodes CATSGPGTGPNQPQHF.

This clonotype was seen at least ten times. The genes are TRBV9 and TRBJ1-2, with D maybe TRBD1 (6 bases). With 3 bases removed from V and 7 bases from J, the gap between germline ends came to 10 bases. Germline CDR1 reads SGDLS; CDR2 reads YYNGEE. The CDR3 extends over 12 amino acids. The CDR3 nucleotides are TGTGCCAGCAGCGACAGGGTATCTGGCTACACCTTC. It translates to CASSDRVSGYTF.

Regarding this clonotype: A read error may be the cause here, since a much bigger clone is one base away. The chain couples TRBV7-9 to TRBJ2-7; 8 positions agree with TRBD2. The CDR3 is 14 residues long. The V segment lost 5 bases and the J segment 3 bases; nucleotides outside the gene matches: 6. CDR1 is SEHNR, CDR2 FQNEAQ, per germline (reference sequence). The DNA of the CDR3 is TGTGCCAGCAGCCAGGACGGGGGGGACTACGAGCAGTACTTC. The encoded protein is CASSQDGGDYEQYF.

V and J are TRBV7-9 and TRBJ1-2, with D perhaps TRBD1 (5 bases). Per the germline V gene, CDR1 is SEHNR and CDR2 is FQNEAQ (reference sequence). The length of the CDR3 is 15 residues. V was shortened by 3 bases and J by 0 bases, with 11 bases between the two germline ends. CDR3 bases: TGTGCCAGCAGCTTGGGACGGGAACCTAACTATGGCTACACCTTC. Translated, it gives CASSLGREPNYGYTF.

The table lists this clonotype with many counts. This CDR3 is CASSLDRRGETQYF. DNA for the CDR3: TGTGCCAGCAGCTTAGACAGACGGGGAGAGACCCAGTACTTC. The chain combines TRBV7-2 with TRBJ2-5; D might be TRBD2 (5 bases). The V and J ends lost 1 base and 4 bases respectively, with 10 bases between them. The CDR3 consists of 14 residues. Per the germline V gene, CDR1 is SGHTA and CDR2 is FQGNSA.

Of note for this clonotype: Just one base apart from a much larger clone, this may be a read error. The chain has TRBV29-1 and TRBJ1-1, with 7 positions matching TRBD1. This CDR3 region has 11 residues. CDR1 and CDR2 from the germline V gene are SQVTM and ANQGSEA. The V segment lost 5 bases and the J segment 5 bases; nucleotides outside the gene matches: 2. The CDR3 DNA reads as TGCAGCGTTACACAGGGGACTGAAGCTTTCTTT. Translating it yields CSVTQGTEAFF. The full variable domain, completed using reference TRBV29-1 and TRBJ1-1, is SAVISQKPSRDICQRGTSLTIQCQVDSQVTMMFWYRQQPGQSLTLIATANQGSEATYESGFVIDKFPISRPNLTFSTLTVSNMSPEDSSIYLCSVTQGTEAFFGQGTRLTVV.

Points on this clonotype: Germline and junction disagree at one end, which may indicate a read error. The chain recombines TRBV7-6 with TRBJ2-7; 7 bases fit TRBD2. Germline CDR1 and CDR2: SGHVS and FNYEAQ. This CDR3 spans 14 amino acids. DNA for the CDR3: TGTGCCAGCAGCGTAGCGCGGGGGATCGGCGAGCAGTACTTC. It is translated as CASSVARGIGEQYF.

This chain joins TRBV7-9 and TRBJ1-1; D unclear. Germline assignment: CDR1 SEHNR and CDR2 FQNEAQ (reference sequence). V shed 5 bases and J shed 12 bases, with 10 bases lying between them. The CDR3 loop spans 10 amino acids. Written as DNA, the CDR3 is TGTGCCAGCAGCACGGAGCAAACTTTCTTT. Its translation is CASSTEQTFF.

The chain has TRBV7-9 and TRBJ2-7; D is unresolved. The CDR3 length is 12 residues. Germline V lookup: CDR1 SEHNR, CDR2 FQNEAQ (reference sequence). Trimming removed 1 base from V and 6 bases from J, with 7 bases in between. The CDR3 loop is CASSLGDGEQYF. CDR3 nucleotide sequence: TGTGCCAGCAGCTTAGGTGACGGCGAGCAGTACTTC.

For the CDR3, the DNA is TGCAGTGCTGCCGGCAGGGGCAATCAGCCCCAGCATTTT. Encoded protein: CSAAGRGNQPQHF. The genes are TRBV20-1 and TRBJ1-5; TRBD1 might be the D (5 bases). CDR3 size: 13 residues. The germline V gene has CDR1 DFQATT and CDR2 SNEGSKA (reference sequence). With 5 bases removed from V and 2 bases from J, the gap between germline ends came to 10 bases.

There are a few counts of this clonotype. This chain joins TRBV12-3 or TRBV12-4 and TRBJ1-4; D remains ambiguous. The CDR3 is 13 amino acids. Trimming pared 6 bases from V and 3 bases from J, leaving 8 bases between. The CDR3 DNA sequence: TGTGCCAGCAGACCTCGGCCTAATGAAAAACTGTTTTTT. Residues: CASRPRPNEKLFF.

The rearrangement joins TRBV7-2 to TRBJ2-7; 13 bases fit TRBD2. The germline V gene encodes CDR1 SGHTA and CDR2 FQGNSA. Unmatched junction bases numbered 4, after V lost 5 bases and J lost 0 bases. The CDR3 runs 16 residues. The CDR3 reads CASSLGTSGVSYEQYF. The CDR3 DNA reads TGTGCCAGCAGCCTGGGGACTAGCGGGGTCTCCTACGAGCAGTACTTC.